Shown below are 23 T cell receptor beta chains from a single sample sequenced in a study of post-analysis software for immune sequencing data. Their target antigens are unknown. Each TCR beta cDNA library carried unique molecular identifiers. TCRdb itself ran the PCR reads through MiXCR, one entry per CDR3 protein. This sample has roughly 180,000 distinct CDR3 sequences, with roughly 31% found just once. Overall study results and limits: Patients had higher frequencies than controls of roughly five TRBV segments, including TRBV5-6, TRBV5-1 and TRBV20-1.

Sequenced material: blood. The origin of the receptors is a girl under 18 with multiple sclerosis.

This clonotype was recorded a few times. The chain combines TRBV5-6 with TRBJ2-2; D perhaps matches TRBD1 (5 bases). Trimming removed 0 bases at V and 4 bases at J, with 13 bases between. The CDR3 has 16 amino acids. Germline assignment: CDR1 SGHDT and CDR2 YYEEEE. This CDR3 reads CASSLGLERGTGELFF. The CDR3 coding sequence is TGTGCCAGCAGCTTGGGGCTGGAAAGGGGCACCGGGGAGCTGTTTTTT.

This clonotype has a single count. Possible read error: a much larger clone is one base away. The chain has TRBV20-1 and TRBJ2-1, with a possible D match to TRBD2 (6 bases). Per the germline V gene, CDR1 is DFQATT and CDR2 is SNEGSKA (reference sequence). This CDR3 is built from 17 residues. Trimming took off 0 bases at V and 8 bases at J, with 23 bases between the two ends. The CDR3 DNA reads as TGCAGTGCTAGAGATTCACGGGACTCGACTAGTAACGATGAGCAGTTCTTC. The encoded protein is CSARDSRDSTSNDEQFF.

To note about this clonotype: A clone one base away is much larger, so this may be a read error. The chain carries TRBV9 and TRBJ2-3; tentative D call: TRBD1 (7 bases). Germline V gives CDR1 SGDLS, CDR2 YYNGEE. Trimming removed 3 bases from V and 6 bases from J, with 20 bases in between. CDR3 size: 16 residues. The CDR3 loop reads CASSAQGGEIWDTQYF. The CDR3 DNA follows: TGTGCCAGCAGCGCGCAGGGGGGAGAGATTTGGGATACGCAGTATTTT.

This clonotype was counted at least ten times. The gene calls are TRBV20-1 and TRBJ2-7; possibly TRBD2 for D (5 bases). The germline V and J ends were trimmed by 3 bases and 3 bases, with 15 bases remaining between them. This CDR3 region has 14 residues. CDR1 DFQATT and CDR2 SNEGSKA come from the germline V gene (reference sequence). The CDR3, as DNA: TGCAGTGCTAGCGTGGTTCGGGCGGGCTACGAGCAGTACTTC. Amino acids: CSASVVRAGYEQYF.

This chain links TRBV25-1 with TRBJ2-7; D remains ambiguous. Germline-derived CDR1 and CDR2 are MGHDK and SYGVNS. Trimming stripped 3 bases from V and 6 bases from J, with 18 bases between. The length of the CDR3 is 15 residues. CDR3 residues: CASSESLRSSSEQYF. The CDR3 DNA reads as TGTGCCAGCAGTGAGTCTTTACGGTCTAGTAGCGAGCAGTACTTC.

On this clonotype itself: A much larger clonotype is one base distant, so this may be a read error. This chain joins TRBV29-1 and TRBJ2-5; TRBD2 agrees at 10 bases. This CDR3 spans 14 amino acids. From germline, CDR1 is SQVTM and CDR2 ANQGSEA. Losses at the gene ends were 2 bases for V and 11 bases for J; bases not matched to a gene: 11. The CDR3 loop reads CSVERLAGVNEQYF. DNA for the CDR3: TGCAGCGTTGAACGGCTAGCGGGAGTTAATGAGCAGTACTTC.

The chain couples TRBV12-3 or TRBV12-4 to TRBJ1-2, with a possible D match to TRBD1 (5 bases). CDR3 length equals 17 residues. V shed 3 bases and J shed 0 bases, with 17 bases lying between them. CDR3 protein: CASSFYLGRSTNYGYTF. In DNA form, the CDR3 reads TGTGCCAGCAGTTTCTACCTGGGACGGTCAACTAACTATGGCTACACCTTC.

This clonotype was picked up many times. This chain connects TRBV4-1 to TRBJ2-3, with 10 bases that match TRBD2. The germline gives CDR1 MGHRA, CDR2 YSYEKL. This CDR3 comprises 18 residues. The V gene end was trimmed by 2 bases and the J gene end by 9 bases; junction bases not matched to a gene: 17. In nucleotides, the CDR3 is TGCGCCAGCAGCCAACGGGAGTCCGGGACTAGCGAGGAGTGGACGCAGTATTTT. It specifies CASSQRESGTSEEWTQYF.

The rearrangement uses TRBV5-6 and TRBJ2-1, with D unclear. The CDR3 has 14 residues. V was cut by 3 bases and J by 6 bases, with 13 bases left in between. CDR1 is SGHDT and CDR2 is YYEEEE in the germline V gene. The CDR3 region is CASSSQVSANEQFF. CDR3 nucleotide sequence: TGTGCCAGCAGCTCCCAGGTCTCAGCCAATGAGCAGTTCTTC. The variable domain in full, completed from reference TRBV5-6 and TRBJ2-1, reads DAGVTQSPTHLIKTRGQQVTLRCSPKSGHDTVSWYQQALGQGPQFIFQYYEEEERQRGNFPDRFSGHQFPNYSSELNVNALLLGDSALYLCASSSQVSANEQFFGPGTRLTVL.

The table lists this clonotype with many counts. J is TRBJ1-2 and V is TRBV28; 7 nucleotides agree with TRBD1. With 6 bases clipped from V and 6 bases from J, the junction kept 7 bases outside the gene matches. This CDR3 has 13 residues. Germline V gene sequence: CDR1 MDHEN, CDR2 SYDVKM. The CDR3 is CASRSGTVDGYTF. CDR3 DNA: TGTGCCAGCAGGTCCGGGACAGTTGATGGCTACACCTTC.

The genes are TRBV27 and TRBJ2-6; 10 bases agree with TRBD1. Germline-derived CDR1 and CDR2 are MNHEY and SMNVEV (reference sequence). The CDR3 is made up of 18 amino acids. The V and J ends lost 3 bases and 2 bases, in that order; junction bases with no gene match: 7. The CDR3 DNA reads TGTGCCAGCAGTTTCTTTCGGACAGGGGGACCTGGGGCCAACGTCCTGACTTTC. This encodes CASSFFRTGGPGANVLTF.

The chain's CDR3 is CASSPGQSYNEQYF. In nucleotides, the CDR3 is TGTGCCAGCAGCCCGGGACAGTCCTACAATGAGCAGTACTTC. The chain recombines TRBV5-5 with TRBJ2-7, with 7 bases matching TRBD1. The CDR3 has 14 residues. J was trimmed by 7 bases and V by 4 bases; bases with no gene match: 11. From germline, CDR1 is SGHKS and CDR2 YYEKEE (reference sequence).

The chain uses TRBV15 and TRBJ1-2; no firm D call. Germline CDR1 and CDR2: LNHNV and YYDKDF (reference sequence). The V and J ends lost 0 bases and 8 bases respectively, with 13 bases between them. The CDR3 covers 14 residues. CDR3 residues: CATSRDWSGGGYTF. CDR3 nucleotides: TGTGCCACCAGCAGAGATTGGAGCGGAGGAGGCTACACCTTC.

In its sample, this clonotype was seen many times. The V call is TRBV10-3, the J call TRBJ2-7; D perhaps matches TRBD2 (6 bases). The germline gives CDR1 ENHRY, CDR2 SYGVKD. This CDR3 comprises 15 residues. V was pared by 2 bases and J by 0 bases, with 11 bases between. CDR3 sequence: CAISEREGGSYEQYF. The CDR3 bases are TGTGCCATCAGTGAGAGAGAGGGAGGCTCCTACGAGCAGTACTTC.

Comment on this clonotype: This could be a read error, since a much larger clone is one nucleotide away. The genes are TRBV29-1 and TRBJ2-3; D not resolved. With 1 base removed from V and 1 base from J, the gap between germline ends came to 12 bases. This CDR3 spans 15 amino acids. Germline V gene sequence: CDR1 SQVTM, CDR2 ANQGSEA. The CDR3 protein is CSVEVLVLGTDTQYF. The DNA for the CDR3 is TGCAGCGTTGAAGTGTTAGTATTAGGCACAGATACGCAGTATTTT.

At least ten counts were recorded for this clonotype. The chain couples TRBV7-6 to TRBJ2-7; possibly TRBD2 for D (5 bases). V lost 4 bases and J lost 3, with 13 bases in between. This CDR3 has 14 residues. Germline V gene data show CDR1 as SGHVS and CDR2 as FNYEAQ. The CDR3 loop is CASSSLASHYEQYF. CDR3 coding DNA: TGTGCCAGCAGCTCCCTAGCATCTCACTACGAGCAGTACTTC.

The sample holds many counts of this clonotype. The chain carries TRBV7-2 and TRBJ2-3; 7 nucleotides line up with TRBD1. Germline CDR1 reads SGHTA; CDR2 reads FQGNSA. V was clipped by 6 bases and J by 0 bases; unmatched bases: 6. The CDR3 consists of 15 residues. CDR3 DNA: TGTGCCAGCAGTTACTCAGGGGGAAGCACAGATACGCAGTATTTT. Its protein is CASSYSGGSTDTQYF.

This clonotype was seen a few times. V gene TRBV20-1 combines with J gene TRBJ1-1, with D tentatively TRBD1 (5 bases). Per germline, CDR1 DFQATT and CDR2 SNEGSKA (reference sequence). The CDR3 has 13 amino acids. The ends were cut back, 5 bases at V and 4 bases at J, with 14 bases in the middle. Here the CDR3 reads CSAPDGGVTEAFF. CDR3 coding DNA: TGCAGTGCTCCAGACGGGGGGGTCACTGAAGCTTTCTTT.

The chain joins TRBV12-3 or TRBV12-4 to TRBJ1-2; tentative D call: TRBD1 (6 bases). V was shortened by 3 bases and J by 5 bases, with 10 bases between the two germline ends. The CDR3 sequence is 13 residues long. CDR3 sequence: CASSFIQGYGYTF. The CDR3 bases are TGTGCCAGCAGTTTTATACAGGGATATGGCTACACCTTC.

This clonotype came up once. The CDR3 here is CAWSNPLFWQGYGYTF. In nucleotides, the CDR3 is TGTGCCTGGAGTAACCCCCTTTTCTGGCAGGGCTATGGCTACACCTTC. This chain joins TRBV30 and TRBJ1-2; the D gene is possibly TRBD1 (5 bases). V shed 2 bases and J shed 4 bases, with 20 bases lying between them. The germline CDR1 and CDR2 sequences are GTSNPN and SVGIG (reference sequence). CDR3 length equals 16 residues.

About this clonotype itself: A read error may be the cause here, since a much bigger clone is one base away. The gene calls are TRBV6-6 and TRBJ2-7; TRBD2 matches 8 bases. CDR3 length: 16 residues. Germline-derived CDR1 and CDR2 are MNHNY and SVGAGI (reference sequence). The CDR3 here is CASTLVTSVGSYKQYF. Here the CDR3 DNA reads TGTGCCAGCACCCTTGTGACTAGCGTGGGCTCCTACAAGCAGTACTTC.

This clonotype turned up a few times. The rearrangement joins TRBV11-2 to TRBJ2-1; 10 bases line up with TRBD2. The length of the CDR3 is 15 residues. V was pared by 0 bases and J by 9 bases, with 5 bases of the junction left unmatched. Germline V gene lookup returns CDR1 SGHAT and CDR2 FQNNGV. The DNA of the CDR3 is TGTGCCAGCAGCTTAGAGGCTAGCGGGAGCTCTGAGCAGTTCTTC. Translated, it gives CASSLEASGSSEQFF.

This clonotype was detected a few times. This chain uses TRBV9 with TRBJ1-4; tentatively, D is TRBD1 (5 bases). From germline, CDR1 is SGDLS and CDR2 YYNGEE. V lost 4 bases and J lost 0, with 10 bases in between. CDR3 length equals 15 residues. This CDR3 reads CASSLEQATNEKLFF. The CDR3 DNA sequence: TGTGCCAGCAGCCTCGAACAGGCAACTAATGAAAAACTGTTTTTT.